A single sample is the source of the 29 T cell receptor beta chains below, sequenced in a study of OX40 agonist ivuxolimab in advanced cancers. Libraries were built with the immunoSEQ multiplex PCR assay. Sourced from immuneACCESS, this table was stored by TCRdb with only in-frame sequences that have V and J called. A share of the clones is absent; for the studies checked, an unresolved V gene accounts for under half, and the remainder has no known explanation. The sample table contains tens of thousands of clones; only one count was recorded for roughly 80% of them. The top ten constitute about 5.2% of the sample. Material: CD4+ or CD8+ T cells sorted from blood, obtained in a trial of the OX40 agonist ivuxolimab. These receptors came from an adult with an advanced solid tumor such as melanoma, head and neck, liver or kidney cancer.

In DNA, the CDR3 is TGCGCCAGCAGCTCTGGGGACAGGGGCCCTAGAGAGCAGTACTTC. Translating gives CASSSGDRGPREQYF. The V call is TRBV4-1, the J call TRBJ2-7, with 10 bases aligning to TRBD1. There are 15 residues in the CDR3. Germline V gives CDR1 MGHRA, CDR2 YSYEKL. J was trimmed by 7 bases and V by 5 bases; bases with no gene match: 11.

The V call is TRBV5-6, the J call TRBJ1-2, with D perhaps matching TRBD1 (5 bases). V gave up 5 bases and J gave up 0 bases, with 17 bases separating them. CDR3 length: 16 residues. Germline assignment: CDR1 SGHDT and CDR2 YYEEEE. CDR3 sequence reads: CASSLGRGAANYGYTF. Here the CDR3 DNA reads TGTGCCAGCAGTCTTGGTCGCGGGGCGGCTAACTATGGCTACACCTTC.

This clone turned up a few times. The chain joins TRBV28 to TRBJ1-2; D may be TRBD1 (6 bases). The CDR3 totals 15 residues. V lost 1 base and J 1 base, leaving 10 bases between the germline ends. Germline CDR1 MDHEN, CDR2 SYDVKM. The CDR3 is CASSLSIGGNYGYTF. CDR3 nucleotide sequence: TGTGCCAGCAGTTTATCTATAGGGGGTAACTATGGCTACACCTTC.

This sequence joins TRBV9 and TRBJ2-3, with TRBD1 matching over 7 bases. V lost 2 bases and J lost 5; bases outside the gene matches: 5. Germline CDR1 and CDR2: SGDLS and YYNGEE. CDR3 size: 14 residues. CDR3 residues: CASSVTGAGDTQYF. CDR3 DNA sequence: TGTGCCAGCAGCGTTACAGGGGCAGGAGATACGCAGTATTTT.

The V and J genes are TRBV11-3 and TRBJ2-3, with D unclear. CDR3 length: 13 residues. Trimming stripped 2 bases from V and 0 bases from J, with 3 bases between. Germline CDR1 SGHNT, CDR2 YENEEA. The CDR3 is CASSLLSTDTQYF. CDR3 nucleotides: TGTGCCAGCAGCTTACTGAGCACAGATACGCAGTATTTT. Looking up the rest from reference TRBV11-3 and TRBJ2-3 gives the full variable domain: EAGVVQSPRYKIIEKKQPVAFWCNPISGHNTLYWYLQNLGQGPELLIRYENEEAVDDSQLPKDRFSAERLKGVDSTLKIQPAELGDSAVYLCASSLLSTDTQYFGPGTRLTVL.

This sequence joins TRBV6-6 and TRBJ1-1, with 7 bases matching TRBD1. The V gene's germline CDR1 is MNHNY and CDR2 SVGAGI (reference sequence). The ends lost 7 bases at V and 1 base at J; junction bases unmatched: 9. The CDR3 loop spans 15 amino acids. DNA for the CDR3: TGTGCCAGCACTTCCCGAAGACAGGGGAACACTGAAGCTTTCTTT. Translating it yields CASTSRRQGNTEAFF.

This clone has a single count. CDR3 DNA: TGTGCCAGCTCACCACAGGGAAATGGCTACACCTTC. It codes for CASSPQGNGYTF. The chain is built from TRBV18 and TRBJ1-2; D is undetermined. Germline-derived CDR1 and CDR2 are KGHSH and LQKENI. The CDR3 consists of 12 residues. Trimming cost V 1 base and J 6 bases, with 6 bases left between them.

The chain joins TRBV6-6 to TRBJ2-7; 8 nucleotides agree with TRBD1. CDR1 and CDR2 (germline): MNHNY, SVGAGI (reference sequence). The junction had 7 bases not matched to a gene; V was cut back by 4 bases and J by 5 bases. The CDR3 totals 14 residues. As DNA, the CDR3 is TGTGCCAGCAGTTTCCGGACAGGGAACCACGAGCAGTACTTC. Amino acid sequence: CASSFRTGNHEQYF.

The CDR3 nucleotides read TGCGCCAGCTCAAAGCGAGTACACACAGATACGCAGTATTTT. This sequence encodes CASSKRVHTDTQYF. The genes are TRBV4-3 and TRBJ2-3, with D unresolved. Germline-derived CDR1 and CDR2 are LGHNA and YSLEER. This CDR3 has 14 amino acids. V lost 8 bases and J 2 bases, leaving 14 bases between the germline ends.

This clone occurred once. V is TRBV5-6 and J is TRBJ2-3; unclear D gene. Trimming pared 0 bases from V and 5 bases from J, leaving 7 bases between. In germline, CDR1 is SGHDT, CDR2 YYEEEE. This CDR3 region has 13 residues. The CDR3: CASSLDVQDTQYF. The CDR3 DNA is TGTGCCAGCAGCTTGGATGTCCAAGATACGCAGTATTTT.

This rearrangement joins TRBV28 to TRBJ2-7; a possible D gene is TRBD1 (5 bases). CDR1 is MDHEN, CDR2 SYDVKM, per germline. Trimming stripped 3 bases from V and 7 bases from J, with 16 bases between. This CDR3 spans 14 amino acids. The CDR3 coding sequence is TGTGCCAGCAGTTTTAATGGGGCAACGGAGGAGCAGTACTTC. Residues: CASSFNGATEEQYF.

The rearrangement joins TRBV2 to TRBJ1-5, with D uncertain. The CDR3 consists of 14 residues. Germline V lookup: CDR1 SNHLY, CDR2 FYNNEI. The V end was cut by 5 bases, the J end by 2 bases, with 10 bases between. CDR3 coding DNA: TGTGCCAGCAGTCCAACAGACGGCAATCAGCCCCAGCATTTT. It codes for CASSPTDGNQPQHF.

This chain joins TRBV11-1 and TRBJ2-1; TRBD2 is a possible D gene (6 bases). Germline loops: CDR1 SGHAT, CDR2 FQDESV (reference sequence). The CDR3 totals 17 residues. The germline V and J ends were trimmed by 1 base and 5 bases, with 18 bases remaining between them. CDR3 in DNA: TGTGCCAGCAGCTTAGTATACGGCGGAGGAGGGGACAATGAGCAGTTCTTC. Translating gives CASSLVYGGGGDNEQFF.

The V call is TRBV28, the J call TRBJ1-1; unclear D gene. V lost 8 bases to trimming and J lost 2 bases, with 15 bases between them. CDR1 MDHEN and CDR2 SYDVKM come from the germline V gene. The CDR3 is 14 residues long. CDR3 in DNA: TGTGCCAGCGTCAACAGTCAATCTAACACTGAAGCTTTCTTT. Translating it yields CASVNSQSNTEAFF.

CDR3 residues: CASKTTGTPRGYTF. The CDR3 DNA sequence: TGTGCCAGCAAAACAACCGGGACCCCCCGTGGCTACACCTTC. J is TRBJ1-2 and V is TRBV6-8; TRBD1 might be the D (5 bases). The CDR3 has 14 residues. Looked up from germline, CDR1 is MNHGY and CDR2 is SAAAGT. The V end lost 7 bases, the J end lost 7 bases, and 19 bases lay between the germline ends.

V gene TRBV5-1 combines with J gene TRBJ1-2; D may be TRBD1 (6 bases). With 1 base removed from V and 6 bases from J, the gap between germline ends came to 16 bases. The V gene's germline CDR1 is SGHRS and CDR2 YFSETQ. This CDR3 has 15 residues. The CDR3: CASSLSGQKRNGYTF. The CDR3 DNA reads as TGCGCCAGCAGCTTGTCGGGACAAAAGAGGAATGGCTACACCTTC.

This rearrangement joins TRBV5-1 to TRBJ2-1; 7 bases match TRBD2. This CDR3 comprises 16 residues. Germline loops: CDR1 SGHRS, CDR2 YFSETQ. V lost 4 bases to trimming and J lost 8 bases; unmatched junction nucleotides: 15. The CDR3 protein is CASSPESWGGVDEQFF. The CDR3 bases are TGCGCCAGCAGCCCGGAGTCATGGGGAGGGGTTGATGAGCAGTTCTTC.

J is TRBJ2-7 and V is TRBV6-1; no definite D call. CDR1 and CDR2 from the germline V gene are MNHNS and SASEGT. The length of the CDR3 is 14 residues. Trimming left V 6 bases short and J 0 bases short, with 12 bases between. The CDR3 sequence: CASRYTVTSYEQYF. The CDR3 region has the DNA TGTGCCAGCAGGTATACCGTCACCTCCTACGAGCAGTACTTC.

The V call is TRBV15, the J call TRBJ2-3; 10 bases fit TRBD1. Germline trimming cut 3 bases from V and 4 bases from J; bases unmatched to any gene: 10. Germline CDR1 is LNHNV and CDR2 is YYDKDF (reference sequence). This CDR3 is built from 17 residues. CDR3 residues: CATSRGGGQGRADTQYF. In DNA form, the CDR3 reads TGTGCCACCAGCAGGGGAGGGGGACAGGGGCGTGCAGATACGCAGTATTTT.

The V gene is TRBV6-1, the J gene TRBJ1-5, with D possibly being TRBD1 (6 bases). The germline V gene encodes CDR1 MNHNS and CDR2 SASEGT. This CDR3 contains 15 residues. The V gene lost 8 bases and the J gene lost 0 bases, with 14 bases spanning the gap. CDR3 region: CASGQGSFSNQPQHF. The CDR3 nucleotides are TGTGCCAGCGGTCAGGGGTCATTTAGCAATCAGCCCCAGCATTTT.

The V and J genes are TRBV15 and TRBJ1-5, with TRBD1 identical over 7 bases. Looked up from germline, CDR1 is LNHNV and CDR2 is YYDKDF (reference sequence). The CDR3 extends over 15 amino acids. J gave up 7 bases and V 1 base, and 7 bases lay outside the gene matches. As DNA, the CDR3 is TGTGCCACCAGCAGAGCCCGACAGGGAGGGCAGCCCCAGCATTTT. It encodes CATSRARQGGQPQHF.

This clone was picked up one time. The chain is built from TRBV2 and TRBJ2-1, with D perhaps given as TRBD1 or TRBD2 (6 bases each). The germline V gene encodes CDR1 SNHLY and CDR2 FYNNEI. Between the trimmed V and J ends, which lost 3 bases and 9 bases, there was a span of 12 bases. This CDR3 is built from 13 residues. CDR3 amino acids: CASSEEGVFEQFF. In nucleotides, the CDR3 is TGTGCCAGCAGTGAGGAGGGGGTTTTTGAGCAGTTCTTC.

This chain links TRBV4-2 with TRBJ2-7, with TRBD2 matching 10 bases. The CDR3 spans 17 residues. The germline gives CDR1 LGHNA, CDR2 YNFKEQ. Trimming removed 1 base from V and 0 bases from J; junction bases left unmatched: 6. DNA of the CDR3: TGTGCCAGCAGCCAAGGAGGAACTAGCGGGATCTCCTACGAGCAGTACTTC. Residues: CASSQGGTSGISYEQYF.

This clone was seen once. This chain uses TRBV30 with TRBJ1-5, with D possibly matching TRBD1 (5 bases). This CDR3 is 13 amino acids long. The V end was cut by 5 bases, the J end by 4 bases, with 12 bases between. Germline V gene sequence: CDR1 GTSNPN, CDR2 SVGIG (reference sequence). CDR3 nucleotides: TGTGCCTGGGGACACAACCTGAATCAGCCCCAGCATTTT. It is translated as CAWGHNLNQPQHF. Full variable domain (outside the CDR3, taken from reference TRBV30 and TRBJ1-5): SQTIHQWPATLVQPVGSPLSLECTVEGTSNPNLYWYRQAAGRGLQLLFYSVGIGQISSEVPQNLSASRPQDRQFILSSKKLLLSDSGFYLCAWGHNLNQPQHFGDGTRLSIL.

The chain couples TRBV6-1 to TRBJ1-2, with D unresolved. The V and J ends lost 1 base and 4 bases respectively, with 10 bases between them. Germline CDR1 and CDR2: MNHNS and SASEGT. This CDR3 region has 14 residues. The CDR3, as DNA: TGTGCCAGCAGTGAAGGAGACACTCTCTATGGCTACACCTTC. Translated: CASSEGDTLYGYTF.

The chain is built from TRBV19 and TRBJ1-5; D uncertain. The CDR3 runs 14 residues. The V gene lost 0 bases and the J gene lost 5 bases, with 8 bases spanning the gap. Germline V CDR1 and CDR2: LNHDA, SQIVND (reference sequence). CDR3 DNA: TGTGCCAGTAGTATAGACCCGGGGTATCAGCCCCAGCATTTT. This translates into CASSIDPGYQPQHF.

The chain employs TRBV19 and TRBJ1-2; TRBD1 might be the D (6 bases). Looked up from germline, CDR1 is LNHDA and CDR2 is SQIVND (reference sequence). The ends were cut back, 0 bases at V and 4 bases at J, with 12 bases in the middle. CDR3 length: 15 residues. The CDR3 spells CASSIDYRASYGYTF. In nucleotides, the CDR3 is TGTGCCAGTAGTATAGATTACAGGGCGAGCTATGGCTACACCTTC.

V is TRBV7-6 and J is TRBJ2-5; no reliable D call. The V gene lost 3 bases and the J gene lost 5 bases, with 16 bases spanning the gap. Germline V gene sequence: CDR1 SGHVS, CDR2 FNYEAQ. The CDR3 covers 15 residues. CDR3 in amino acids: CASSLGLSQLETQYF. The CDR3 coding sequence is TGTGCCAGCAGCTTGGGCCTATCACAATTGGAGACCCAGTACTTC. Full variable domain (missing parts from reference TRBV7-6 and TRBJ2-5): GAGVSQSPRYKVTKRGQDVALRCDPISGHVSLYWYRQALGQGPEFLTYFNYEAQQDKSGLPNDRFSAERPEGSISTLTIQRTEQRDSAMYRCASSLGLSQLETQYFGPGTRLLVL.

The genes are TRBV7-6 and TRBJ2-1, with D unclear. Trimming pared 1 base from V and 3 bases from J, leaving 10 bases between. Germline values: CDR1 SGHVS, CDR2 FNYEAQ. CDR3 length equals 15 residues. The CDR3 protein is CASSLVRSGYNEQFF. The CDR3 DNA is TGTGCCAGCAGCTTAGTTAGGTCGGGCTACAATGAGCAGTTCTTC.